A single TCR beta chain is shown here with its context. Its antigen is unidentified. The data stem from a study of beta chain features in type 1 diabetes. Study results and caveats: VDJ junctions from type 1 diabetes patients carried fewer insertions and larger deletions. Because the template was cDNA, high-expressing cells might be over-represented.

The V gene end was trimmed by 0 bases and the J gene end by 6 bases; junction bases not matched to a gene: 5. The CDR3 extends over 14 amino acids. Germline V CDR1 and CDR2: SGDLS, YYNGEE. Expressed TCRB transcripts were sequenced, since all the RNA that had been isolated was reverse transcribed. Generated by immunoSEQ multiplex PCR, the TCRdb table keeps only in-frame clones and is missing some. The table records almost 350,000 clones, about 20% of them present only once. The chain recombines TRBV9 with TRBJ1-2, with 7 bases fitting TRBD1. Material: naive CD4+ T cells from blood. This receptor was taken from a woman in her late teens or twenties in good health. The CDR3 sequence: CASSVVGGEHGYTF. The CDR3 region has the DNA TGTGCCAGCAGCGTAGTAGGGGGCGAACATGGCTACACCTTC. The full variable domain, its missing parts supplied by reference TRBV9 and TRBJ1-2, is DSGVTQTPKHLITATGQRVTLRCSPRSGDLSVYWYQQSLDQGLQFLIQYYNGEERAKGNILERFSAQQFPDLHSELNLSSLELGDSALYFCASSVVGGEHGYTFGSGTRLTVV.